The 32 T cell receptor beta chains given below trace back to one sample, sequenced in a study of T cell responses to AZD1222 COVID-19 vaccine. TCRdb keeps only in-frame clones here, not all; method: immunoSEQ multiplex PCR. The top ten clones hold more than 5.5% of a sample with over 150,000 clones, about 90% of them seen once. The sequencing used peripheral blood, collected on day 0 of AZD1222 vaccination. The receptors shown here come from an adult in good health.

V gene TRBV27 combines with J gene TRBJ1-3; D call uncertain. Germline CDR1 reads MNHEY; CDR2 reads SMNVEV (reference sequence). CDR3 size: 15 residues. Deletions cut 2 bases from V and 1 base from J, with 9 bases between. The CDR3 region has the DNA TGTGCCAGCAGTTTAAATGGGGTTTCTGGAAACACCATATATTTT. Amino acid sequence: CASSLNGVSGNTIYF.

The chain links TRBV4-1 to TRBJ1-1; 7 nucleotides match TRBD1. In germline, CDR1 is MGHRA, CDR2 YSYEKL. The length of the CDR3 is 15 residues. J lost 3 bases, V lost 3 bases, and 7 bases had no gene match. CDR3 in amino acids: CASSQRQGLYTEAFF. Here the CDR3 DNA reads TGCGCCAGCAGCCAGCGACAGGGATTATACACTGAAGCTTTCTTT.

The chain joins TRBV5-1 to TRBJ1-4, with 8 positions matching TRBD1. This CDR3 spans 16 amino acids. V shed 4 bases and J 2 bases; nucleotides not matched to a gene: 7. In germline, CDR1 is SGHRS, CDR2 YFSETQ. CDR3 amino acids: CASSRGQGPTNEKLFF. CDR3 sequence (DNA): TGCGCCAGCAGCCGTGGACAGGGACCTACTAATGAAAAACTGTTTTTT.

The chain joins TRBV5-1 to TRBJ1-3, with D unclear. Trimming removed 0 bases from V and 0 bases from J, with 10 bases in between. Per the germline V gene, CDR1 is SGHRS and CDR2 is YFSETQ. The CDR3 loop spans 16 amino acids. The CDR3 bases are TGCGCCAGCAGCTTGGCTGGCTCTTTCTCTGGAAACACCATATATTTT. This sequence encodes CASSLAGSFSGNTIYF. The full variable domain, in which reference TRBV5-1 and TRBJ1-3 provide the parts outside the CDR3, is KAGVTQTPRYLIKTRGQQVTLSCSPISGHRSVSWYQQTPGQGLQFLFEYFSETQRNKGNFPGRFSGRQFSNSRSEMNVSTLELGDSALYLCASSLAGSFSGNTIYFGEGSWLTVV.

V and J are TRBV6-6 and TRBJ1-4; TRBD1 is a possible D gene (6 bases). This CDR3 has 14 residues. Germline CDR1 and CDR2: MNHNY and SVGAGI (reference sequence). The V end lost 4 bases, the J end lost 8 bases, and 14 bases lay between the germline ends. The CDR3 is CASSLDSLEEKLFF. As DNA, the CDR3 is TGTGCCAGCAGTTTGGACAGTTTGGAGGAAAAACTGTTTTTT.

The V call is TRBV7-9, the J call TRBJ2-3; 9 nucleotides align to TRBD1. The CDR3 runs to 17 residues. Trimming at V came to 0 bases and at J to 3 bases, leaving 7 bases not matched to a gene. The germline CDR1 and CDR2 sequences are SEHNR and FQNEAQ (reference sequence). The CDR3 here is CASSLALGDRATDTQYF. CDR3 DNA: TGTGCCAGCAGCTTAGCTCTCGGGGACAGGGCAACAGATACGCAGTATTTT.

The gene calls are TRBV5-1 and TRBJ1-5; maybe TRBD1 (5 bases). Trimming stripped 1 base from V and 3 bases from J, with 14 bases between. The germline V gene has CDR1 SGHRS and CDR2 YFSETQ. The CDR3 covers 16 residues. CDR3 amino acids: CASSLPTVLLNQPQHF. In DNA form, the CDR3 reads TGCGCCAGCAGCTTGCCGACAGTATTACTCAATCAGCCCCAGCATTTT.

The rearrangement links TRBV28 to TRBJ2-1; 13 bases agree with TRBD2. The CDR3 runs to 15 residues. V was clipped by 5 bases and J by 4 bases; unmatched bases: 2. CDR1 is MDHEN and CDR2 is SYDVKM in the germline V gene. The CDR3, as DNA: TGTGCCAGCAGTGCGACTAGCGGGAGGTACAATGAGCAGTTCTTC. Translation: CASSATSGRYNEQFF.

This rearrangement joins TRBV7-9 to TRBJ1-2; unclear D gene. Germline CDR1 and CDR2: SEHNR and FQNEAQ (reference sequence). CDR3 length equals 13 residues. The V gene lost 1 base and the J gene lost 4 bases, with 7 bases spanning the gap. CDR3 in amino acids: CASSLGGTYGYTF. CDR3 sequence (DNA): TGTGCCAGCAGCTTAGGGGGAACCTATGGCTACACCTTC.

V and J are TRBV19 and TRBJ2-1; 9 nucleotides align to TRBD2. The J segment lost 2 bases and the V segment lost 2 bases, leaving 10 bases of the junction unmatched. The CDR3 length is 18 residues. Germline CDR1 reads LNHDA; CDR2 reads SQIVND (reference sequence). Here the CDR3 DNA reads TGTGCCAGTAGTATAAGGGCTAGCGGGACTGCCACCTACAATGAGCAGTTCTTC. Translated, it gives CASSIRASGTATYNEQFF.

The V and J genes are TRBV3-1 (or the pseudogene TRBV3-2) and TRBJ2-7; TRBD2 matches at 12 bases. This CDR3 is built from 15 residues. Germline CDR1 LGHDT, CDR2 YNNKEL (reference sequence). Trimming took 6 bases from V and 4 from J; bases not matched to a gene: 7. In DNA form, the CDR3 reads TGTGCCAGCAGACCCACTAGCGGGGGGCCTTACGAGCAGTACTTC. Translated, it gives CASRPTSGGPYEQYF.

V gene TRBV7-2 combines with J gene TRBJ2-1; D is undetermined. Germline CDR1 SGHTA, CDR2 FQGNSA. This CDR3 spans 12 amino acids. V lost 5 bases, J lost 3 bases, and 5 bases lay in between. The CDR3 bases are TGTGCCAGCAGCCACTACTACAATGAGCAGTTCTTC. Its translation: CASSHYYNEQFF.

This sequence joins TRBV7-9 and TRBJ2-7, with D uncertain. The CDR3 has 11 amino acids. Looked up from germline, CDR1 is SEHNR and CDR2 is FQNEAQ (reference sequence). V lost 5 bases and J 9 bases, leaving 11 bases between the germline ends. The CDR3 DNA reads as TGTGCCAGCAGCGATAACGAGTGGCAGTACTTC. This sequence encodes CASSDNEWQYF.

The V and J genes are TRBV5-4 and TRBJ1-3; the D gene is possibly TRBD1 (6 bases). The CDR3 totals 14 residues. V dropped 0 bases and J dropped 4 bases, with 8 bases sitting between them. Per germline, CDR1 SGHNT and CDR2 YYREEE (reference sequence). CDR3 region: CASSLGGQGNTIYF. DNA of the CDR3: TGTGCCAGCAGCTTGGGCGGACAGGGAAACACCATATATTTT.

The V and J genes are TRBV29-1 and TRBJ2-6; 9 bases align to TRBD1. The V gene's germline CDR1 is SQVTM and CDR2 ANQGSEA. The V gene end was trimmed by 7 bases and the J gene end by 1 base; junction bases not matched to a gene: 5. This CDR3 has 15 amino acids. The CDR3 region is CSAGQGGSGANVLTF. CDR3 nucleotides: TGCAGCGCGGGACAGGGCGGATCTGGGGCCAACGTCCTGACTTTC. Complete variable domain (other parts from reference TRBV29-1 and TRBJ2-6): SAVISQKPSRDICQRGTSLTIQCQVDSQVTMMFWYRQQPGQSLTLIATANQGSEATYESGFVIDKFPISRPNLTFSTLTVSNMSPEDSSIYLCSAGQGGSGANVLTFGAGSRLTVL.

The genes are TRBV5-8 and TRBJ1-2; D gene ambiguous. The CDR3 is made up of 14 amino acids. Germline V gives CDR1 SGHTS, CDR2 YDEGEE. Trimming stripped 0 bases from V and 5 bases from J, with 11 bases between. Here the CDR3 DNA reads TGTGCCAGCAGCTTGGAGGCGTATCAGTATGGCTACACCTTC. Translated: CASSLEAYQYGYTF.

V and J are TRBV11-1 and TRBJ1-1; unclear D gene. The CDR3 has 14 amino acids. CDR1 and CDR2 from the germline V gene are SGHAT and FQDESV (reference sequence). V was pared by 1 base and J by 7 bases, with 13 bases between. DNA for the CDR3: TGTGCCAGCAGCTTAGTCTTTGGGCAAGGTGAAGCTTTCTTT. Its translation: CASSLVFGQGEAFF.

The CDR3 nucleotides are TGTGCCAGCAGCTTTTCCCGGCAGACAGACTACGAGCAGTACTTC. Amino acids: CASSFSRQTDYEQYF. The chain joins TRBV7-6 to TRBJ2-7, with D perhaps TRBD1 (5 bases). Germline loops: CDR1 SGHVS, CDR2 FNYEAQ. Trimming removed 3 bases from V and 3 bases from J, with 15 bases in between. This CDR3 has 15 residues.

J is TRBJ2-3 and V is TRBV5-1; tentative D call: TRBD2 (5 bases). V was clipped by 3 bases and J by 1 base, with 15 bases between them. The CDR3 has 16 amino acids. Per the germline V gene, CDR1 is SGHRS and CDR2 is YFSETQ. CDR3 DNA sequence: TGCGCCAGCAGCTCCAAGACGGACTCCGGCACAGATACGCAGTATTTT. This codes for CASSSKTDSGTDTQYF.

This sequence joins TRBV5-1 and TRBJ2-7; perhaps TRBD1 as D (6 bases). V was shortened by 1 base and J by 3 bases, with 8 bases between the two germline ends. This CDR3 contains 13 residues. CDR1 is SGHRS and CDR2 is YFSETQ in the germline V gene. CDR3 bases: TGCGCCAGCAGCTTGACAGGGCGCTACGAGCAGTACTTC. Amino acids: CASSLTGRYEQYF.

V is TRBV28 and J is TRBJ2-2; a possible D gene is TRBD2 (6 bases). CDR1 is MDHEN, CDR2 SYDVKM, per germline. Trimming pared 4 bases from V and 7 bases from J, leaving 13 bases between. CDR3 length equals 14 residues. The CDR3 loop is CASSWAGSNGELFF. CDR3 DNA sequence: TGTGCCAGCAGTTGGGCGGGGTCGAACGGGGAGCTGTTTTTT.

This sequence joins TRBV5-1 and TRBJ1-2; 9 bases are shared with TRBD1. Germline CDR1 reads SGHRS; CDR2 reads YFSETQ. The CDR3 covers 15 residues. The ends lost 10 bases at V and 4 bases at J; junction bases unmatched: 14. For the CDR3, the DNA is TGCGCCTCTATTCCGGGACAGGGTACGAGCTATGGCTACACCTTC. Its protein is CASIPGQGTSYGYTF.

The chain employs TRBV30 and TRBJ1-5, with D tentatively TRBD1 (5 bases). Trimming shortened V by 2 bases and J by 0 bases, and 17 bases separated the two germline ends. Germline-derived CDR1 and CDR2 are GTSNPN and SVGIG (reference sequence). The CDR3 totals 17 residues. CDR3 in amino acids: CAWSSSRSDSSNQPQHF. CDR3 nucleotides: TGTGCCTGGAGTTCCTCGAGGAGCGACAGTAGCAATCAGCCCCAGCATTTT.

The V and J genes are TRBV28 and TRBJ1-1; 7 positions match TRBD1. This CDR3 contains 17 residues. Germline-derived CDR1 and CDR2 are MDHEN and SYDVKM. With V trimmed by 2 bases and J by 0 bases, 9 bases remained unmatched. The CDR3 DNA follows: TGTGCCAGCAGTTTAGGACAGGCAACGGGGTTGAACACTGAAGCTTTCTTT. It yields the protein CASSLGQATGLNTEAFF.

The CDR3 sequence: CASSLGNSPLHF. The CDR3 DNA sequence: TGTGCCAGCAGTTTAGGGAATTCACCCCTCCACTTT. The gene calls are TRBV27 and TRBJ1-6; no firm D call. The CDR3 runs 12 residues. Germline assignment: CDR1 MNHEY and CDR2 SMNVEV (reference sequence). V dropped 2 bases and J dropped 7 bases, with 3 bases sitting between them.

The rearrangement uses TRBV12-3 or TRBV12-4 and TRBJ2-3; D unclear. Between the trimmed V and J ends, which lost 3 bases and 8 bases, there was a span of 9 bases. This CDR3 is 12 amino acids long. In DNA form, the CDR3 reads TGTGCCAGCAGTTTGGGTGACGGTACGCAGTATTTT. This codes for CASSLGDGTQYF.

This clone was seen just once. The chain joins TRBV28 to TRBJ2-5; D gene unclear. V shed 8 bases and J shed 1 base, with 5 bases lying between them. The CDR3 totals 11 residues. The germline V gene encodes CDR1 MDHEN and CDR2 SYDVKM. CDR3 coding DNA: TGTGCCAGCGGGATCCAAGAGACCCAGTACTTC. Residues: CASGIQETQYF.

This rearrangement joins TRBV3-1 (or the pseudogene TRBV3-2) to TRBJ1-1; no clear D. Trimming took 3 bases from V and 0 from J, leaving 5 bases between them. This CDR3 is 13 amino acids long. The germline V gene encodes CDR1 LGHDT and CDR2 YNNKEL (reference sequence). DNA of the CDR3: TGTGCCAGCAGCCAGAAAATGAACACTGAAGCTTTCTTT. Translation: CASSQKMNTEAFF.

The chain recombines TRBV4-3 with TRBJ1-2; D not resolved. With 1 base removed from V and 3 bases from J, the gap between germline ends came to 12 bases. This CDR3 contains 15 residues. The germline gives CDR1 LGHNA, CDR2 YSLEER. CDR3 region: CASSQGASGDYGYTF. DNA of the CDR3: TGCGCCAGCAGCCAAGGAGCTTCGGGAGACTATGGCTACACCTTC.

The chain recombines TRBV6-1 with TRBJ1-5, with no clear D. CDR1 and CDR2 (germline): MNHNS, SASEGT. Trimming left V 3 bases short and J 6 bases short, with 9 bases between. The CDR3 is 13 amino acids. The CDR3 nucleotides are TGTGCCAGCAGTGAGGCCCACAGTCAGCCCCAGCATTTT. Translation gives CASSEAHSQPQHF.

This clone was recorded a few times. This chain uses TRBV5-4 with TRBJ1-1; possible D gene TRBD1, 6 bases. Germline CDR1 and CDR2: SGHNT and YYREEE (reference sequence). The CDR3 runs 16 residues. V lost 1 base and J lost 0, with 13 bases in between. The CDR3 nucleotides read TGTGCCAGCAGCTTGAGAGGGGGAGCCATGAACACTGAAGCTTTCTTT. This codes for CASSLRGGAMNTEAFF.

The gene calls are TRBV30 and TRBJ1-3; no clear D gene. The germline V and J ends were trimmed by 4 bases and 0 bases, with 4 bases remaining between them. CDR3 length: 12 amino acids. Germline CDR1 reads GTSNPN; CDR2 reads SVGIG (reference sequence). Written as DNA, the CDR3 is TGTGCCTGGACAAGCTCTGGAAACACCATATATTTT. It encodes CAWTSSGNTIYF. Using reference TRBV30 and TRBJ1-3 for the parts outside the CDR3, the full variable domain is SQTIHQWPATLVQPVGSPLSLECTVEGTSNPNLYWYRQAAGRGLQLLFYSVGIGQISSEVPQNLSASRPQDRQFILSSKKLLLSDSGFYLCAWTSSGNTIYFGEGSWLTVV.